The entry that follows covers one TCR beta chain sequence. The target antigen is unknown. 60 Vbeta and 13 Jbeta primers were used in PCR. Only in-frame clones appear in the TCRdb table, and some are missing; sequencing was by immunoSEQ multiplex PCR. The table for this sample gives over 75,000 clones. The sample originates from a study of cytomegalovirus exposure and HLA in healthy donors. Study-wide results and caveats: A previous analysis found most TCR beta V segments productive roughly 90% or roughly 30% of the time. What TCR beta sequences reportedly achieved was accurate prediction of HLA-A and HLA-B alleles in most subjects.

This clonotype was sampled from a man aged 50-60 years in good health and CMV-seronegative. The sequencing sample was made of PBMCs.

CDR3 DNA: TGTGCCAGCAGTAGATTGGACAGCTACTATAGCAATCAGCCCCAGCATTTT. As protein: CASSRLDSYYSNQPQHF. V is TRBV7-2 and J is TRBJ1-5; possibly TRBD1 for D (6 bases). The CDR3 consists of 17 residues. The V end lost 6 bases, the J end lost 0 bases, and 18 bases lay between the germline ends. Germline CDR1 is SGHTA and CDR2 is FQGNSA.